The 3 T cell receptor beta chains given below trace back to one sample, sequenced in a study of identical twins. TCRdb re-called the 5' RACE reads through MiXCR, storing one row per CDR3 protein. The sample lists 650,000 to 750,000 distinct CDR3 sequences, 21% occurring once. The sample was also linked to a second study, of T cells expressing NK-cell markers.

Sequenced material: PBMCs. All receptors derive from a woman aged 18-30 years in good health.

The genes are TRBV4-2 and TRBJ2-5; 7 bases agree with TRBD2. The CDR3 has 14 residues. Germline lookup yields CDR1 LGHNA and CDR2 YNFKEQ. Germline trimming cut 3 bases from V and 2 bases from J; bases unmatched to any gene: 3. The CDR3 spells CASSQVGGQETQYF. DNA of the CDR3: TGTGCCAGCAGCCAGGTCGGGGGGCAAGAGACCCAGTACTTC.

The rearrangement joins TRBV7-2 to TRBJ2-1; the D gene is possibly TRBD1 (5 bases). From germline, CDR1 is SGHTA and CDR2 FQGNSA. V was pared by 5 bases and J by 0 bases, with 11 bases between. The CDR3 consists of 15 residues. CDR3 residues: CASSQGTPSYNEQFF. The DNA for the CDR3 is TGTGCCAGCAGCCAGGGAACCCCCTCCTACAATGAGCAGTTCTTC.

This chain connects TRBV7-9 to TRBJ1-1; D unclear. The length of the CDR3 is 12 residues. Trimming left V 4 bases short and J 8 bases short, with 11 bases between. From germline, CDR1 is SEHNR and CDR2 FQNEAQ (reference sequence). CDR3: CASSYERSEAFF. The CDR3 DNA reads TGTGCCAGCAGCTACGAGCGGTCGGAAGCTTTCTTT.